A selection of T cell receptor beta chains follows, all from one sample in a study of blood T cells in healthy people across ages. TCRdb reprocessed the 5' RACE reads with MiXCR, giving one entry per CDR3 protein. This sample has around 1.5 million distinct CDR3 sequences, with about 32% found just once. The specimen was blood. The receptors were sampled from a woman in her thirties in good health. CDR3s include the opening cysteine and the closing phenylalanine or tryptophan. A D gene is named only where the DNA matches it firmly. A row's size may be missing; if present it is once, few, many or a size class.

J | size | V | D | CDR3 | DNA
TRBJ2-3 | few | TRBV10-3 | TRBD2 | CAISESGLAGPRGTQYF | TGTGCCATCAGTGAGTCCGGGCTAGCGGGCCCCCGGGGTACGCAGTATTTT
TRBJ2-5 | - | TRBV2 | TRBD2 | CASSVSGGQETQYF | TGTGCCAGCAGTGTTAGCGGGGGGCAAGAGACCCAGTACTTC
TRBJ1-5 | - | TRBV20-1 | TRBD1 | CSARERGRGQWSNQPQHF | TGCAGTGCTAGAGAGCGGGGCAGGGGGCAGTGGAGCAATCAGCCCCAGCATTTT
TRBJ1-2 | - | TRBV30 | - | CAWTSDPLDGYTF | TGTGCCTGGACCTCGGACCCACTCGATGGCTACACCTTC
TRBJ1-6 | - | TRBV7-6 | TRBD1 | CASSLRDRGRSPLHF | TGTGCCAGCAGCTTAAGGGACAGGGGACGATCACCCCTCCACTTT
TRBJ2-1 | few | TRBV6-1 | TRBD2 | CASSGRVAGGQGDEQFF | TGTGCCAGCAGTGGACGAGTAGCGGGGGGCCAAGGGGATGAGCAGTTCTTC
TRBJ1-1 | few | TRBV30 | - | CAGRVNTEAFF | TGTGCCGGAAGGGTGAACACTGAAGCTTTCTTT
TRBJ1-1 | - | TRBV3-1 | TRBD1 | CASRRTGGGRAFF | TGTGCCAGCAGAAGAACAGGGGGAGGAAGAGCTTTCTTT
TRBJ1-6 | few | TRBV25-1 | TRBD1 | CASSEPGTGSSPLHF | TGTGCCAGCAGTGAGCCCGGGACAGGGAGTTCACCCCTCCACTTT
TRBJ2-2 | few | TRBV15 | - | CATSIGGDTGELFF | TGTGCCACCAGCATTGGTGGGGATACCGGGGAGCTGTTTTTT
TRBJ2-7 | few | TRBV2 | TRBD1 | CASITGTDSYEQYF | TGTGCCAGCATTACCGGGACAGACAGTTACGAGCAGTACTTC
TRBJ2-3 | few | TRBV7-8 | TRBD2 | CASSERTSSGGTQYF | TGTGCCAGCAGCGAGAGGACTAGCAGCGGGGGTACGCAGTATTTT
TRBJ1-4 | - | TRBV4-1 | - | CASSQERLPGEKLFF | TGCGCCAGCAGCCAAGAAAGGCTCCCCGGCGAAAAACTGTTTTTT
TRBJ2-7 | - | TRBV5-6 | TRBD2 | CANSLVRTSGGYPSYEQYF | TGTGCCAACAGCTTGGTCAGGACTAGCGGGGGGTACCCGTCCTACGAGCAGTACTTC
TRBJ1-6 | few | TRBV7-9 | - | CASSPRGQANSPLHF | TGTGCCAGCAGTCCCCGAGGGCAGGCGAATTCACCCCTCCACTTT
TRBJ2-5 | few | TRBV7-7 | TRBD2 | CASSRGGLETQYF | TGTGCCAGCAGCCGGGGAGGGCTAGAGACCCAGTACTTC
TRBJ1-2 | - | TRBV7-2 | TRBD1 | CASSFLQGTYGYTF | TGTGCCAGCAGCTTCTTACAGGGGACCTATGGCTACACCTTC
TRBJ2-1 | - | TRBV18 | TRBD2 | CATSSSGNEQFF | TGTGCCACCTCCTCTAGCGGCAATGAGCAGTTCTTC
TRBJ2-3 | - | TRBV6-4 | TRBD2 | CASSPVAAGGTDTQYF | TGTGCCAGCAGTCCAGTAGCAGCGGGGGGCACAGATACGCAGTATTTT
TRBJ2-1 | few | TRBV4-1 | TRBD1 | CASRIGDRANEQFF | TGCGCCAGCAGAATAGGGGACAGGGCTAATGAGCAGTTCTTC
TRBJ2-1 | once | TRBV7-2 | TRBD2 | CASSSAWILAGDNEQFF | TGTGCCAGCAGCTCAGCGTGGATATTAGCGGGGGACAATGAGCAGTTCTTC
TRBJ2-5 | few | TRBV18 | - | CASSPLGRKQETQYF | TGTGCCAGCTCACCACTAGGTAGGAAACAAGAGACCCAGTACTTC
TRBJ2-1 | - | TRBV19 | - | CASTGGTNNEQFF | TGTGCCAGCACGGGGGGCACCAACAATGAGCAGTTCTTC
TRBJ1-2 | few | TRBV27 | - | CASSLNAIYGYTF | TGTGCCAGCAGTCTCAATGCGATCTATGGCTACACCTTC
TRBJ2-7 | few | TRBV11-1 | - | CASSETAGLGRYEQYF | TGTGCCAGCAGCGAGACTGCCGGGCTGGGACGCTACGAGCAGTACTTC
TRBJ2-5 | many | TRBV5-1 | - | CASSRQQETQYF | TGTGCCAGCAGTCGACAGCAAGAGACCCAGTACTTC
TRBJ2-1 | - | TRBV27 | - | CASSTGRVYNEQFF | TGTGCCAGCAGTACCGGACGGGTATACAATGAGCAGTTCTTC
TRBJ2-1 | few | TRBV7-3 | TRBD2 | CASRRTSGANEQFF | TGTGCCAGCAGGCGAACTAGCGGGGCCAATGAGCAGTTCTTC
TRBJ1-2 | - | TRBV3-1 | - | CASSQGEGYNYGYTF | TGTGCCAGCAGCCAGGGAGAAGGATATAACTATGGCTACACCTTC